This T cell receptor beta chain was identified in a study of blood T cell repertoires in COVID-19. Here immunoSEQ multiplex PCR was the method, and the copy in TCRdb shows in-frame clones only, minus some. The profile shows 170,000 or so clones, roughly 90% of them singletons. The germline CDR1 and CDR2 sequences are SGHNT and YYREEE (reference sequence). Trimming removed 7 bases from V and 2 bases from J; junction bases left unmatched: 11. The CDR3 length is 15 residues. V and J are TRBV5-4 and TRBJ1-1; 7 positions agree with TRBD1. The sample consisted of PBMCs or T cells enriched from blood (not recorded which). The receptor comes from a woman between 50 and 59 years old who had recovered from COVID-19. DNA of the CDR3: TGTGCCAGCTCGGAGTGGGGGACAGACAACACTGAAGCTTTCTTT. Amino acids: CASSEWGTDNTEAFF.